This T cell receptor beta chain stems from a study of blood T cell repertoires in COVID-19. Across the study: Sites in the United States, Italy and Spain provided acute and convalescent COVID-19 samples.

The length of the CDR3 is 14 residues. Germline lookup yields CDR1 MDHEN and CDR2 SYDVKM. After removal of 6 bases from V and 7 bases from J, the junction contained 9 bases not matched to a gene. Enrolled through a virtual design, the participants were between about 18 and 100 years of age and came from approximately 25 US areas. Cohorts were based on clinical histories the participants reported. In Cohort 3, a recovered donor had either two negative PCRs, clearance, or symptom resolution. Measured with immunoSEQ multiplex PCR; TCRdb has only the in-frame clones, and not every one. The sample consists of fewer than 400,000 clones, approximately 88% of them appearing once.

Sequenced input: PBMCs or T cells enriched from blood (not recorded which). The TCR was taken from a man aged 30-40 years who had recovered from COVID-19. This chain connects TRBV28 to TRBJ1-2; 9 bases line up with TRBD1. The CDR3 region is CASRDDRGGGGYTF. In DNA, the CDR3 is TGTGCCAGCAGGGATGACAGGGGGGGTGGTGGCTACACCTTC.